The 18 T cell receptor beta chains below were found in one sample sequenced in a study of cytomegalovirus exposure and HLA in healthy donors. PCR was performed using 60 Vbeta and 13 Jbeta primers. Assay used: immunoSEQ multiplex PCR; TCRdb lists only in-frame clones, some missing. This sample has about 190,000 clones, with roughly 80% found just once. The sequenced sample consisted of PBMCs. These receptors were taken from a boy aged 10-17 years in good health and CMV-seronegative.

The chain is built from TRBV11-2 and TRBJ1-1; no reliable D call. V was cut by 5 bases and J by 3 bases, with 16 bases left in between. Germline V gene sequence: CDR1 SGHAT, CDR2 FQNNGV. The CDR3 contains 15 residues. The CDR3 is CASSRTPILDTEAFF. In DNA, the CDR3 is TGTGCCAGCAGCCGAACGCCAATACTAGACACTGAAGCTTTCTTT.

The chain combines TRBV20-1 with TRBJ2-5, with D unresolved. The V end was cut by 3 bases, the J end by 3 bases, with 5 bases between. CDR1 is DFQATT, CDR2 SNEGSKA, per germline (reference sequence). CDR3 length equals 11 residues. The CDR3 bases are TGCAGTGCTAGTCTAGAAGAGACCCAGTACTTC. Amino acids: CSASLEETQYF.

CDR3 loop: CASSFGAGTGASTNEKLFF. The CDR3 DNA sequence: TGTGCCAGCAGTTTCGGTGCCGGGACAGGGGCTTCAACTAATGAAAAACTGTTTTTT. The chain uses TRBV27 and TRBJ1-4, with 10 bases matching TRBD1. Germline V lookup: CDR1 MNHEY, CDR2 SMNVEV (reference sequence). Losses at the gene ends were 3 bases for V and 0 bases for J; bases not matched to a gene: 10. This CDR3 has 19 residues. Full variable domain (remainder filled in from reference TRBV27 and TRBJ1-4): EAQVTQNPRYLITVTGKKLTVTCSQNMNHEYMSWYRQDPGLGLRQIYYSMNVEVTDKGDVPEGYKVSRKEKRNFPLILESPSPNQTSLYFCASSFGAGTGASTNEKLFFGSGTQLSVL.

The rearrangement joins TRBV7-3 to TRBJ2-1, with 7 bases fitting TRBD2. Germline V gene sequence: CDR1 SGHTA, CDR2 FQGTGA. The CDR3 has 13 residues. After removal of 4 bases from V and 7 bases from J, the junction contained 4 bases not matched to a gene. The CDR3 DNA reads as TGTGCCAGCAGCTGGGGGGGAGTGAATGAGCAGTTCTTC. It codes for CASSWGGVNEQFF. The variable domain in full, completed from reference TRBV7-3 and TRBJ2-1, reads GAGVSQTPSNKVTEKGKYVELRCDPISGHTALYWYRQSLGQGPEFLIYFQGTGAADDSGLPNDRFFAVRPEGSVSTLKIQRTERGDSAVYLCASSWGGVNEQFFGPGTRLTVL.

This clone was seen only once. The gene calls are TRBV9 and TRBJ1-2; 11 bases map to TRBD1. Germline CDR1 reads SGDLS; CDR2 reads YYNGEE. With 2 bases clipped from V and 8 bases from J, the junction kept 11 bases outside the gene matches. The CDR3 runs to 16 residues. CDR3: CASSVSRGQGGNGYTF. The DNA for the CDR3 is TGTGCCAGCAGCGTTTCCCGGGGACAGGGGGGCAACGGCTACACCTTC. The whole variable domain, filled in from reference TRBV9 and TRBJ1-2, reads DSGVTQTPKHLITATGQRVTLRCSPRSGDLSVYWYQQSLDQGLQFLIQYYNGEERAKGNILERFSAQQFPDLHSELNLSSLELGDSALYFCASSVSRGQGGNGYTFGSGTRLTVV.

The chain employs TRBV5-4 and TRBJ1-2; 8 bases are shared with TRBD1. This CDR3 contains 16 residues. Germline V gives CDR1 SGHNT, CDR2 YYREEE (reference sequence). The junction had 13 bases not matched to a gene; V was cut back by 2 bases and J by 7 bases. The CDR3 sequence: CASSLDTRGRDSGYTF. The DNA for the CDR3 is TGTGCCAGCAGCTTAGACACCAGGGGGCGCGATAGTGGCTACACCTTC.

Only a few counts were recorded for this clone. This chain uses TRBV27 with TRBJ2-7, with TRBD2 matching 7 bases. The CDR3 loop spans 12 amino acids. Germline V gene sequence: CDR1 MNHEY, CDR2 SMNVEV (reference sequence). The trim removed 8 bases at V and 6 bases at J, leaving 7 bases unmatched. The CDR3 DNA reads TGTGCCAGCTCGGCGGGAGTGTCCGAGCAGTACTTC. Amino acid sequence: CASSAGVSEQYF.

V usage is TRBV6-5 and J usage is TRBJ1-1; D is uncertain. Trimming left V 3 bases short and J 4 bases short, with 15 bases between. This CDR3 is 15 amino acids long. Germline V gene lookup returns CDR1 MNHEY and CDR2 SVGAGI. The CDR3 protein is CASSYVLTAGTEAFF. CDR3 nucleotides: TGTGCCAGCAGTTATGTCCTGACGGCGGGCACTGAAGCTTTCTTT.

The chain employs TRBV4-1 and TRBJ1-3, with 12 bases that match TRBD1. The trim removed 3 bases at V and 0 bases at J, leaving 6 bases unmatched. Per the germline V gene, CDR1 is MGHRA and CDR2 is YSYEKL. The CDR3 loop spans 18 amino acids. The DNA of the CDR3 is TGCGCCAGCAGCCACCCCTTGGGACAGGGGGCCTCTGGAAACACCATATATTTT. It translates to CASSHPLGQGASGNTIYF.

In the case of this clone: Other DNA variants within this sample encode the same CDR3. The rearrangement links TRBV2 to TRBJ2-7; TRBD1 is a possible D gene (5 bases). The CDR3 totals 12 residues. V was pared by 6 bases and J by 4 bases, with 10 bases between. Germline CDR1 SNHLY, CDR2 FYNNEI. The CDR3 is CASRQGAYEQYF. The DNA of the CDR3 is TGTGCCAGCAGGCAAGGGGCGTACGAGCAGTACTTC.

For this clone: An end of the junction differs from the germline gene, which may be a read error. The chain carries TRBV6-5 and TRBJ1-2; D might be TRBD1 (6 bases). The CDR3 contains 14 residues. CDR1 is MNHEY, CDR2 SVGAGI, per germline. CDR3 DNA sequence: TGTGCCAGCAGCGGAGGACAGCATAACTATAGCTACACCTTC. Translating gives CASSGGQHNYSYTF.

The V gene is TRBV13, the J gene TRBJ2-1, with D possibly being TRBD2 (6 bases). Germline CDR1 and CDR2: PRHDT and FYEKMQ (reference sequence). This CDR3 is 16 amino acids long. Trimming removed 5 bases at V and 1 base at J, with 15 bases between. The DNA for the CDR3 is TGTGCCAGCAGCCCAAGAGGAGGGAGTTCCTACAATGAGCAGTTCTTC. Protein product: CASSPRGGSSYNEQFF. The full variable domain, in which reference TRBV13 and TRBJ2-1 provide the parts outside the CDR3, is AAGVIQSPRHLIKEKRETATLKCYPIPRHDTVYWYQQGPGQDPQFLISFYEKMQSDKGSIPDRFSAQQFSDYHSELNMSSLELGDSALYFCASSPRGGSSYNEQFFGPGTRLTVL.

This clone was observed a handful of times. This chain connects TRBV19 to TRBJ2-7; 7 bases are shared with TRBD1. The CDR3 has 18 amino acids. V shed 6 bases and J 0 bases; nucleotides not matched to a gene: 17. Germline CDR1 LNHDA, CDR2 SQIVND (reference sequence). The CDR3 DNA sequence: TGTGCCAGTAGCCCTCCTTGGACAGGCGTAAGCGGCTCCTACGAGCAGTACTTC. Its protein product is CASSPPWTGVSGSYEQYF. Using reference TRBV19 and TRBJ2-7 for the parts outside the CDR3, the full variable domain is DGGITQSPKYLFRKEGQNVTLSCEQNLNHDAMYWYRQDPGQGLRLIYYSQIVNDFQKGDIAEGYSVSREKKESFPLTVTSAQKNPTAFYLCASSPPWTGVSGSYEQYFGPGTRLTVT.

Notes on this clone: The junction shows a germline mismatch at one end, possibly a read error. This rearrangement joins TRBV2 to TRBJ2-7; the D gene is possibly TRBD2 (5 bases). Germline V gene data show CDR1 as SNHLY and CDR2 as FYNNEI. This CDR3 comprises 16 residues. The CDR3 sequence: CASSEGFGRTTGEQYF. DNA of the CDR3: TGTGCCAGCAGCGAAGGTTTCGGCAGGACGACGGGGGAGCAGTACTTC.

The rearrangement uses TRBV29-1 and TRBJ2-3; D gene uncertain. Trimming cost V 6 bases and J 6 bases, with 13 bases left between them. The CDR3 is 12 residues long. The germline gives CDR1 SQVTM, CDR2 ANQGSEA. CDR3 region: CSVAHSEDTQYF. The DNA of the CDR3 is TGCAGCGTCGCCCATTCGGAGGATACGCAGTATTTT.

The chain is built from TRBV7-2 and TRBJ1-2; 7 bases are shared with TRBD1. Trimming cost V 5 bases and J 4 bases; bases outside gene matches: 13. CDR1 is SGHTA and CDR2 is FQGNSA in the germline V gene. The CDR3 has 16 amino acids. CDR3 residues: CASSESPGTVVYGYTF. DNA for the CDR3: TGTGCCAGCAGCGAATCCCCCGGGACAGTGGTCTATGGCTACACCTTC. Full variable domain (rest looked up from reference TRBV7-2 and TRBJ1-2): GAGVSQSPSNKVTEKGKDVELRCDPISGHTALYWYRQSLGQGLEFLIYFQGNSAPDKSGLPSDRFSAERTGGSVSTLTIQRTQQEDSAVYLCASSESPGTVVYGYTFGSGTRLTVV.

On this clone: This same CDR3 is encoded by further DNA sequences in the sample. The V and J genes are TRBV30 and TRBJ2-1, with D possibly TRBD1 on 6 matching bases. Trimming removed 2 bases from V and 0 bases from J, with 11 bases in between. The CDR3 consists of 15 residues. The germline V gene has CDR1 GTSNPN and CDR2 SVGIG (reference sequence). This chain's CDR3 is CAWSRGWSSYNEQFF. The CDR3 bases are TGTGCCTGGAGTAGGGGGTGGAGCTCCTACAATGAGCAGTTCTTC.

J is TRBJ1-2 and V is TRBV5-4; D ambiguous. The V gene's germline CDR1 is SGHNT and CDR2 YYREEE (reference sequence). V gave up 4 bases and J gave up 7 bases, with 17 bases separating them. The CDR3 extends over 14 amino acids. CDR3 sequence: CASSIGGSLGGYTF. CDR3 bases: TGTGCCAGCAGCATAGGCGGCAGCCTCGGTGGCTACACCTTC.